The entry that follows covers one T cell receptor (beta chain) sequence. Germline CDR1 is SGDLS and CDR2 is YYNGEE. The CDR3 is 14 amino acids. Deletions cut 3 bases from V and 7 bases from J, with 14 bases between. TCRdb reanalysed the 5' RACE reads using MiXCR and keeps one entry per CDR3 protein. The data hold a few hundred thousand distinct CDR3 sequences, with approximately 18% observed a single time. This entry is derived from a study of T cells after yellow fever vaccination. This chain connects TRBV9 to TRBJ1-3; no clear D. The specimen comprised PBMCs, sampled before the yellow fever booster vaccination. The TCR was taken from a man between 18 and 29 years old who received the YFV17D yellow fever vaccine. CDR3 sequence: CASSEADWRNTIYF. The CDR3 bases are TGTGCCAGCAGCGAGGCCGATTGGAGGAACACCATATATTTT. Combining the CDR3 with reference TRBV9 and TRBJ1-3 gives the whole variable domain DSGVTQTPKHLITATGQRVTLRCSPRSGDLSVYWYQQSLDQGLQFLIQYYNGEERAKGNILERFSAQQFPDLHSELNLSSLELGDSALYFCASSEADWRNTIYFGEGSWLTVV.